Listed here are 5 T cell receptor beta chains from one sample, sequenced in a study of kidney transplant recipient with SARS-CoV-2 infection. Via MiXCR, TCRdb re-called the reads, giving one row per CDR3 protein. This table holds about 240,000 distinct CDR3 sequences, around 28% found once. The sample in question was a blood sample, obtained at baseline and around day 110 from a kidney transplant recipient. Every receptor here comes from a male patient aged 30 to 40 who had COVID-19 and was a kidney transplant recipient. Some T cells may possibly be graft donor cells.

This clonotype was seen repeatedly, ten times or more. This chain joins TRBV2 and TRBJ2-2; D gene ambiguous. CDR1 SNHLY and CDR2 FYNNEI come from the germline V gene. The ends were cut back, 4 bases at V and 7 bases at J, with 13 bases in the middle. The CDR3 loop spans 14 amino acids. The CDR3 nucleotides are TGTGCCAGCAGTGGGGTTAATGGGGTCGGGGAGCTGTTTTTT. It codes for CASSGVNGVGELFF. Using reference TRBV2 and TRBJ2-2 for the parts outside the CDR3, the full variable domain is EPEVTQTPSHQVTQMGQEVILRCVPISNHLYFYWYRQILGQKVEFLVSFYNNEISEKSEIFDDQFSVERPDGSNFTLKIRSTKLEDSAMYFCASSGVNGVGELFFGEGSRLTVL.

Many counts were recorded for this clonotype. The chain has TRBV10-2 and TRBJ1-1; D possibly corresponds to TRBD1 (6 bases). The V gene's germline CDR1 is WSHSY and CDR2 SAAADI. The CDR3 is 14 amino acids. V was shortened by 4 bases and J by 2 bases, with 11 bases between the two germline ends. Here the CDR3 reads CASSAGQFNTEAFF. The DNA of the CDR3 is TGCGCCAGCAGTGCAGGACAGTTTAACACTGAAGCTTTCTTT.

Regarding this clonotype: A much more abundant neighbour one base away suggests this may be a read error. This CDR3 fails to terminate in the conserved phenylalanine or tryptophan, so it likely reflects a read error. The chain recombines TRBV15 with TRBJ2-5, with D uncertain. CDR1 and CDR2 from the germline V gene are LNHNV and YYDKDF (reference sequence). Trimming stripped 0 bases from V and 2 bases from J, with 22 bases between. This CDR3 is built from 19 residues. CDR3: CATSRDYEADPRRQETQYS. In DNA form, the CDR3 reads TGTGCCACCAGCAGAGATTATGAGGCGGACCCACGGCGACAAGAGACCCAGTACTCC.

This clonotype occurred many times. The V call is TRBV11-3, the J call TRBJ1-1; D is unresolved. V dropped 0 bases and J dropped 3 bases, with 8 bases sitting between them. There are 14 residues in the CDR3. CDR1 and CDR2 from the germline V gene are SGHNT and YENEEA. For the CDR3, the DNA is TGTGCCAGCAGCTTAGAGGGAAGGGACACTGAAGCTTTCTTT. This sequence encodes CASSLEGRDTEAFF.

This clonotype showed up just a few times. The chain recombines TRBV20-1 with TRBJ2-5; the match to TRBD1 covers 7 bases. CDR1 DFQATT and CDR2 SNEGSKA come from the germline V gene (reference sequence). The CDR3 length is 13 residues. Losses at the gene ends were 3 bases for V and 5 bases for J; bases not matched to a gene: 6. The CDR3 loop is CSARGEGGETQYF. The CDR3 DNA sequence: TGCAGTGCTAGGGGGGAAGGGGGCGAGACCCAGTACTTC.